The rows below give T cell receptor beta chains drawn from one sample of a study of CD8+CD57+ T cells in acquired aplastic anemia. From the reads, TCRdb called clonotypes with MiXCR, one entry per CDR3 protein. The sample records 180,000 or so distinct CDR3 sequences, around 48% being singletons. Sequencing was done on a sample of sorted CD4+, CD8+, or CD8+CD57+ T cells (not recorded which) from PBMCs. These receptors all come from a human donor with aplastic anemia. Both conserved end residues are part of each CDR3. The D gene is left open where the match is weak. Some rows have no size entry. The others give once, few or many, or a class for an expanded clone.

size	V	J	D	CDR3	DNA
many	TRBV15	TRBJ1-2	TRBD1	CATSRGGTEFNYGYTF	TGTGCCACCAGCAGAGGCGGGACAGAGTTTAACTATGGCTACACCTTC
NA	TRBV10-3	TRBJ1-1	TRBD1	CAIGQGVLNTEAFF	TGTGCCATCGGTCAGGGGGTACTGAACACTGAAGCTTTCTTT
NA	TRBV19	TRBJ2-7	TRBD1	CASSPFHRDRGYEQYF	TGTGCCAGTAGTCCTTTTCACCGGGACAGGGGGTACGAGCAGTACTTC
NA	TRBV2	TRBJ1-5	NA	CASVVSNQPQHF	TGTGCCAGCGTGGTTAGCAATCAGCCCCAGCATTTT
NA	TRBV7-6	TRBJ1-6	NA	CASSLAGGRGGGPLHF	TGTGCCAGCAGCTTAGCGGGAGGTCGGGGCGGTGGACCCCTCCACTTT
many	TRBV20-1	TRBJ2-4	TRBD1	CSAFPGQGNKNIQYF	TGCAGTGCTTTCCCGGGACAGGGCAACAAAAACATTCAGTACTTC
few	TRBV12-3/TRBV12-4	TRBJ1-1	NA	CASSLSSGGTEAFF	TGTGCCAGCAGTTTAAGTTCGGGGGGCACTGAAGCTTTCTTT
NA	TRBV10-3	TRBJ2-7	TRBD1	CAISESDRVGDEQYF	TGTGCCATCAGTGAGTCGGACAGGGTTGGGGACGAGCAGTACTTC
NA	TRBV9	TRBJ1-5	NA	CASSVGQGMGQPQHF	TGTGCCAGCAGCGTAGGGCAGGGGATGGGTCAGCCCCAGCATTTT
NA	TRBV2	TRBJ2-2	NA	CASSLVSGNTGELFF	TGTGCCAGCAGCTTGGTCTCAGGGAACACCGGGGAGCTGTTTTTT
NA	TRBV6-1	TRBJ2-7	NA	CASSEGVPYEQYF	TGTGCCAGCAGTGAAGGTGTCCCCTACGAGCAGTACTTC
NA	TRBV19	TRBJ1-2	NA	CASSIVGVNYGYTF	TGTGCCAGTAGTATAGTCGGAGTTAACTATGGCTACACCTTC
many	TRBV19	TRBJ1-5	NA	CASGTHSNQPQHF	TGTGCCAGTGGTACTCATAGCAATCAGCCCCAGCATTTT
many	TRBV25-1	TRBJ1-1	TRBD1	CASSETGQKTEAFF	TGTGCCAGCAGTGAAACGGGACAGAAGACTGAAGCTTTCTTT
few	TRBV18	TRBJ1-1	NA	CASSLSWNTEAFF	TGTGCCAGCTCACTGTCATGGAACACTGAAGCTTTCTTT
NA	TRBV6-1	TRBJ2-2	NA	CASSRTVGGELFF	TGTGCCAGCAGTCGGACTGTGGGCGGGGAGCTGTTTTTT
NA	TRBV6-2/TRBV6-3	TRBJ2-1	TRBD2	CASSYSRTSGKYNEQFF	TGTGCCAGCAGTTACAGCCGGACTAGCGGGAAATACAATGAGCAGTTCTTC
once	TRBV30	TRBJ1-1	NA	CARSVGTEAFF	TGTGCCCGGAGTGTCGGTACTGAAGCTTTCTTT
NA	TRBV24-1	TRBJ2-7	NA	CATSDSTTVTYEQYF	TGTGCCACCAGTGATTCAACGACAGTCACCTACGAGCAGTACTTC
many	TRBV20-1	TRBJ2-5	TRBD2	CSARDLSPGGQETQYF	TGCAGTGCTAGAGATCTCTCCCCGGGGGGCCAAGAGACCCAGTACTTC
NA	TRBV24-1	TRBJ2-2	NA	CATGDPTVDTGELFF	TGTGCCACCGGTGACCCGACAGTGGACACCGGGGAGCTGTTTTTT
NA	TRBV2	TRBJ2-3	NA	CASRGGSTDTQYF	TGTGCCAGCAGAGGCGGTAGCACAGATACGCAGTATTTT
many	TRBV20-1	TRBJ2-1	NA	CSASRSSGSYNEQFF	TGCAGTGCTAGTCGGTCCAGCGGATCCTACAATGAGCAGTTCTTC
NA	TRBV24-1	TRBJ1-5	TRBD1	CATSDGDRGGSNQPQHF	TGTGCCACCAGTGATGGAGACAGGGGAGGGAGCAATCAGCCCCAGCATTTT
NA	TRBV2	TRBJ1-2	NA	CASRSGEGYGYTF	TGTGCCAGCAGATCCGGGGAGGGTTATGGCTACACCTTC
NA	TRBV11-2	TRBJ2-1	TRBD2	CASSVLAGGNNNEQFF	TGTGCCAGCAGCGTTTTAGCGGGAGGGAATAACAATGAGCAGTTCTTC
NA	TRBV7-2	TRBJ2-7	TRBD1	CASSSTGQYEQYF	TGTGCCAGCAGCTCCACGGGACAGTACGAGCAGTACTTC
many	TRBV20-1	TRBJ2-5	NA	CSARDGGFQAQYF	TGCAGTGCTAGAGATGGGGGTTTCCAGGCCCAGTACTTC
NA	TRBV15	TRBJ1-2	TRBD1	CATSRVYSGTGNNYGYTF	TGTGCCACCAGCAGAGTGTATTCCGGGACAGGGAATAACTATGGCTACACCTTC
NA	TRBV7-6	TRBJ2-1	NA	CASETGVKREQFF	TGTGCTAGCGAGACGGGGGTAAAACGGGAGCAGTTCTTC
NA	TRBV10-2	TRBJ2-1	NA	CASSESGLPNYNEQFF	TGCGCCAGCAGTGAGTCCGGACTACCAAACTACAATGAGCAGTTCTTC
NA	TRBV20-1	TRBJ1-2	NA	CSARKEDVYGYTF	TGCAGTGCTCGAAAAGAAGACGTCTATGGCTACACCTTC
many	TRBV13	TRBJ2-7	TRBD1	CASSLGHRGLYEQYF	TGTGCCAGCAGCTTAGGCCACAGGGGGCTCTACGAGCAGTACTTC
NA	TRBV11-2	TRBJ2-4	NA	CASSLADPSSIQYF	TGTGCCAGCAGCTTAGCGGACCCGTCTTCCATTCAGTACTTC
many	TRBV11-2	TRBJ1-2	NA	CASSLTGFEGYTF	TGTGCCAGCAGCTTAACCGGATTCGAGGGCTACACCTTC
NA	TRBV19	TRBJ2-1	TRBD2	CASRTSGPYNEQFF	TGTGCCAGCCGGACTAGCGGACCCTACAATGAGCAGTTCTTC
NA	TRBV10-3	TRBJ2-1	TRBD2	CAIRLAGGTYNEQFF	TGTGCCATCAGACTAGCGGGGGGAACCTACAATGAGCAGTTCTTC
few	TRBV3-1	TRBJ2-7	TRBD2	CASSQGGGGYEQYF	TGTGCCAGCAGCCAAGGGGGGGGAGGCTACGAGCAGTACTTC